The 6 T cell receptor beta chains presented below share a single source sample, sequenced in a study of cytomegalovirus exposure and HLA in healthy donors. The PCR contained 60 Vbeta and 13 Jbeta primers. Assay: immunoSEQ multiplex PCR; the TCRdb copy retains only in-frame clones and omits some. Of approximately 71,000 clones in the sample, 55% to 75% are singletons; the top ten hold around 10%. Sequencing input: PBMCs. These TCRs come from a woman aged 40 to 50 in good health and CMV-seropositive.

The chain joins TRBV7-2 to TRBJ2-4; TRBD2 agrees at 9 bases. J was trimmed by 1 base and V by 6 bases; bases with no gene match: 10. The CDR3 has 17 residues. From germline, CDR1 is SGHTA and CDR2 FQGNSA. CDR3 region: CASSPPAGGAAKNIQYF. CDR3 sequence (DNA): TGTGCCAGCAGTCCCCCAGCGGGAGGCGCGGCCAAAAACATTCAGTACTTC.

This clone was seen a handful of times. The chain links TRBV5-6 to TRBJ1-5; the match to TRBD1 covers 9 bases. Germline assignment: CDR1 SGHDT and CDR2 YYEEEE. With V trimmed by 2 bases and J by 7 bases, 7 bases remained unmatched. This CDR3 has 15 residues. In DNA form, the CDR3 reads TGTGCCAGCAGCTTCGGGGACAGGGCAAACCAGCCCCAGCATTTT. This encodes CASSFGDRANQPQHF.

This clone has just a few counts. The CDR3 region is CASTDTGRAADTQYF. CDR3 nucleotides: TGTGCCAGCACCGACACAGGACGGGCGGCAGATACGCAGTATTTT. This chain joins TRBV5-8 and TRBJ2-3; D may be TRBD1 (5 bases). The germline CDR1 and CDR2 sequences are SGHTS and YDEGEE. The length of the CDR3 is 15 residues. V dropped 6 bases and J dropped 4 bases, with 18 bases sitting between them.

The chain employs TRBV5-1 and TRBJ1-6; possible D gene TRBD1, 5 bases. V was trimmed by 4 bases and J by 10 bases, leaving 12 bases between them. The CDR3 has 13 residues. Germline CDR1 and CDR2: SGHRS and YFSETQ. The chain's CDR3 is CASSPGEGSPLHF. The CDR3 region has the DNA TGCGCCAGCAGCCCGGGGGAGGGGTCACCCCTCCACTTT.

The V call is TRBV27, the J call TRBJ1-5, with D unresolved. The CDR3 covers 14 residues. Germline lookup yields CDR1 MNHEY and CDR2 SMNVEV (reference sequence). Trimming shortened V by 3 bases and J by 0 bases, and 6 bases separated the two germline ends. CDR3 in amino acids: CASSFLSSNQPQHF. CDR3 bases: TGTGCCAGCAGTTTTCTTAGTAGCAATCAGCCCCAGCATTTT.

This chain joins TRBV11-1 and TRBJ2-5; no clear D. The germline CDR1 and CDR2 sequences are SGHAT and FQDESV (reference sequence). The CDR3 runs 13 residues. V lost 1 base to trimming and J lost 7 bases, with 10 bases between them. CDR3 region: CASSLGFQRTQYF. The CDR3 DNA follows: TGTGCCAGCAGCTTAGGATTTCAGCGGACCCAGTACTTC.